One sample yielded the 14 T cell receptor beta chains listed below, sequenced in a study of blood T cell repertoires in COVID-19. This table comes from immunoSEQ multiplex PCR, and its TCRdb copy is limited to in-frame clones, with some not included. The top ten clones hold 4% to 6% of a sample with 200,000 to 250,000 clones, less than 85% of them seen once. Sequenced material: peripheral blood. All receptors derive from a woman older than 75 with active or convalescent COVID-19.

In its sample, this clone was seen a few times. The chain joins TRBV18 to TRBJ1-6; the D gene is possibly TRBD1 (6 bases). The germline V gene encodes CDR1 KGHSH and CDR2 LQKENI. V was pared by 3 bases and J by 7 bases, with 13 bases between. This CDR3 region has 15 residues. For the CDR3, the DNA is TGTGCCAGCTCACCTGGACAGCCATTAAATTCACCCCTCCACTTT. Its protein product is CASSPGQPLNSPLHF.

The rearrangement links TRBV19 to TRBJ2-2; D possibly corresponds to TRBD1 (6 bases). The CDR3 spans 16 residues. With 5 bases removed from V and 6 bases from J, the gap between germline ends came to 19 bases. Germline CDR1 reads LNHDA; CDR2 reads SQIVND (reference sequence). CDR3 sequence (DNA): TGTGCCAGTAGTCAAAACAGGGACATTCGGTCCGGGGAGCTGTTTTTT. Its translation is CASSQNRDIRSGELFF.

The V gene is TRBV6-6, the J gene TRBJ1-1; D perhaps matches TRBD1 (6 bases). V dropped 0 bases and J dropped 10 bases, with 18 bases sitting between them. Germline-derived CDR1 and CDR2 are MNHNY and SVGAGI (reference sequence). The CDR3 covers 15 residues. This CDR3 reads CASSYSIGVRGRAFF. In DNA, the CDR3 is TGTGCCAGCAGTTACTCGATCGGTGTCAGGGGCAGAGCTTTCTTT.

DNA for the CDR3: TGTGCCAGCACCGAAGGGGCCAGGGGTCTTGCGCAGTACTTC. Encoded protein: CASTEGARGLAQYF. The chain combines TRBV2 with TRBJ2-7, with TRBD1 as a possible D gene (6 bases). The V gene lost 7 bases and the J gene lost 9 bases, with 22 bases spanning the gap. The CDR3 contains 14 residues. The germline gives CDR1 SNHLY, CDR2 FYNNEI.

This chain connects TRBV5-1 to TRBJ2-1, with TRBD2 identical over 8 bases. The CDR3 is made up of 13 amino acids. The germline CDR1 and CDR2 sequences are SGHRS and YFSETQ. Trimming removed 4 bases from V and 9 bases from J; junction bases left unmatched: 6. This CDR3 reads CASSARGLAEQFF. The CDR3, as DNA: TGCGCCAGCAGCGCCAGAGGACTAGCTGAGCAGTTCTTC.

The gene calls are TRBV20-1 and TRBJ2-1; TRBD1 is a possible D gene (6 bases). V dropped 4 bases and J dropped 12 bases, with 13 bases sitting between them. The CDR3 spans 11 residues. Germline V gene lookup returns CDR1 DFQATT and CDR2 SNEGSKA (reference sequence). CDR3 DNA sequence: TGCAGTGCTACGGACAGCCTAATGCAGTTCTTC. It specifies CSATDSLMQFF.

This rearrangement joins TRBV4-1 to TRBJ1-2, with D possibly being TRBD1 (5 bases). Germline CDR1 MGHRA, CDR2 YSYEKL. The ends were cut back, 4 bases at V and 4 bases at J, with 13 bases in the middle. The CDR3 consists of 14 residues. The CDR3 sequence is CASSRDGGGYGYTF. CDR3 DNA sequence: TGCGCCAGCAGCCGGGACGGGGGTGGCTATGGCTACACCTTC.

The CDR3 spells CSVVGAFGYGYTF. CDR3 bases: TGCAGCGTTGTGGGGGCCTTTGGCTATGGCTACACCTTC. V gene TRBV29-1 combines with J gene TRBJ1-2; TRBD1 might be the D (6 bases). Germline V gene data show CDR1 as SQVTM and CDR2 as ANQGSEA. The CDR3 spans 13 residues. Trimming cost V 4 bases and J 4 bases, with 13 bases left between them.

In its sample, this clone was seen a few times. J is TRBJ2-4 and V is TRBV11-2; no reliable D call. Trimming removed 1 base from V and 5 bases from J, with 6 bases in between. The length of the CDR3 is 13 residues. CDR1 is SGHAT, CDR2 FQNNGV, per germline. CDR3 sequence: CASSLGPENIQYF. For the CDR3, the DNA is TGTGCCAGCAGCTTAGGGCCTGAAAACATTCAGTACTTC.

V usage is TRBV28 and J usage is TRBJ2-2, with 8 nucleotides matching TRBD1. CDR3 length equals 16 residues. The J segment lost 1 base and the V segment lost 1 base, leaving 2 bases of the junction unmatched. CDR1 is MDHEN, CDR2 SYDVKM, per germline. The CDR3 bases are TGTGCCAGCAGTTTATTAGGGACAGGGAACACCGGGGAGCTGTTTTTT. Its translation is CASSLLGTGNTGELFF.

CDR3 residues: CASSPVGGSSSYNEQFF. The CDR3 nucleotides read TGTGCCAGCAGTCCGGTTGGGGGCAGCAGCTCCTACAATGAGCAGTTCTTC. V gene TRBV28 combines with J gene TRBJ2-1; D may be TRBD1 (6 bases). Germline V gene sequence: CDR1 MDHEN, CDR2 SYDVKM. Trimming cost V 5 bases and J 0 bases, with 17 bases left between them. The CDR3 sequence is 17 residues long.

On this clone itself: This CDR3 is also generated by other DNA sequences in the sample. CDR3 loop: CASSPSGDEQYF. CDR3 sequence (DNA): TGTGCCAGCTCCCCTTCCGGTGACGAGCAGTACTTC. V usage is TRBV18 and J usage is TRBJ2-7; no reliable D call. The CDR3 is 12 residues long. CDR1 KGHSH and CDR2 LQKENI come from the germline V gene. V dropped 6 bases and J dropped 5 bases, with 11 bases sitting between them.

DNA of the CDR3: TGTGCCAGCAGTTTAAGACAGGGGCCCCTTGAAGCTTTCTTT. As protein: CASSLRQGPLEAFF. The chain combines TRBV27 with TRBJ1-1; TRBD1 aligns across 8 bases. The CDR3 loop spans 14 amino acids. CDR1 and CDR2 from the germline V gene are MNHEY and SMNVEV (reference sequence). The junction had 6 bases not matched to a gene; V was cut back by 2 bases and J by 7 bases.

The chain is built from TRBV30 and TRBJ2-3; no reliable D call. Germline values: CDR1 GTSNPN, CDR2 SVGIG (reference sequence). Trimming removed 0 bases from V and 0 bases from J, with 10 bases in between. This CDR3 contains 15 residues. CDR3 DNA: TGTGCCTGGAGTGTATTAGCAGCTAGCACAGATACGCAGTATTTT. It specifies CAWSVLAASTDTQYF.